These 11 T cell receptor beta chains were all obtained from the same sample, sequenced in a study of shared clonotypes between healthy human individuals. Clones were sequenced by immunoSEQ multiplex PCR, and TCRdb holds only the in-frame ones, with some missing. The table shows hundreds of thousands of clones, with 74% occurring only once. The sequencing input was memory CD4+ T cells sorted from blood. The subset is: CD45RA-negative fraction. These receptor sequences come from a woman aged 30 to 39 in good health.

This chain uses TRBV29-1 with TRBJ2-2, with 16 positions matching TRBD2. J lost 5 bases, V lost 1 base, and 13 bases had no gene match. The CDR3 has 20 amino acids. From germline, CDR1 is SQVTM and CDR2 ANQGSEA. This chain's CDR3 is CSVEVRPGTSGRAGTGELFF. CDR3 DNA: TGCAGCGTTGAAGTTCGTCCCGGGACTAGCGGGAGGGCCGGGACCGGGGAGCTGTTTTTT.

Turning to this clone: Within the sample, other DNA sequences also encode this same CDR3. CDR3 sequence reads: CASSREGNTGELFF. The CDR3 DNA follows: TGTGCCAGCAGCAGGGAGGGGAACACCGGGGAGCTGTTTTTT. V is TRBV6-5 and J is TRBJ2-2, with 7 bases that match TRBD2. The J segment lost 1 base and the V segment lost 6 bases, leaving 2 bases of the junction unmatched. Germline assignment: CDR1 MNHEY and CDR2 SVGAGI. CDR3 length: 14 residues.

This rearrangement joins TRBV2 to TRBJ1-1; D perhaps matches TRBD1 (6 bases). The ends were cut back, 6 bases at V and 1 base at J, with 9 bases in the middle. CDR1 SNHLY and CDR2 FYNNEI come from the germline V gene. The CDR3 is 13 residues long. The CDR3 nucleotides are TGTGCCAGCAGAGGGGGAAGGAACACTGAAGCTTTCTTT. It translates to CASRGGRNTEAFF.

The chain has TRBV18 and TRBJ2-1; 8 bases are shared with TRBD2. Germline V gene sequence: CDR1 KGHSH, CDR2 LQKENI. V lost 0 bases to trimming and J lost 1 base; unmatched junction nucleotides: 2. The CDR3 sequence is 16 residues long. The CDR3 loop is CASSPPTSASYNEQFF. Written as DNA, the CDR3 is TGTGCCAGCTCACCACCGACTAGCGCATCCTACAATGAGCAGTTCTTC.

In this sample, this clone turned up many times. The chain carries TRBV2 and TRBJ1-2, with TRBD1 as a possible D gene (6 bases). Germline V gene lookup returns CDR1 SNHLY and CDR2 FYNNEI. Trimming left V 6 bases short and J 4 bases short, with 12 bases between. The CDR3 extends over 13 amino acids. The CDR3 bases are TGTGCCAGCAGGGCAGGGGTGGGCTATGGCTACACCTTC. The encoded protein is CASRAGVGYGYTF.

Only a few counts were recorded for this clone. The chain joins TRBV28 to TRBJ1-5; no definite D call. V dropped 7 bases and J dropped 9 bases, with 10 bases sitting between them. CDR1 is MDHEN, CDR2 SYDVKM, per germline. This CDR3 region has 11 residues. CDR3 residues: CASTLGGPQHF. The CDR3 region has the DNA TGTGCCAGCACCTTGGGTGGGCCCCAGCATTTT.

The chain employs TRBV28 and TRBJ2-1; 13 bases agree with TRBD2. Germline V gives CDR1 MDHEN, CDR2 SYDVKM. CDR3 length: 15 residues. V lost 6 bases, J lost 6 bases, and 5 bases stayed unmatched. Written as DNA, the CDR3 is TGTGCCAGCAGGGACACTAGCGGGAGGGTCAATGAGCAGTTCTTC. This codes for CASRDTSGRVNEQFF.

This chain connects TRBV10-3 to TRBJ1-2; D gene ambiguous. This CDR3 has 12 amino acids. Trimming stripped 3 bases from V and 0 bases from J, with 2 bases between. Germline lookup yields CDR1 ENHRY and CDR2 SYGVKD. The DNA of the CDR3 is TGTGCCATCAGTGATACTAACTATGGCTACACCTTC. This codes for CAISDTNYGYTF.

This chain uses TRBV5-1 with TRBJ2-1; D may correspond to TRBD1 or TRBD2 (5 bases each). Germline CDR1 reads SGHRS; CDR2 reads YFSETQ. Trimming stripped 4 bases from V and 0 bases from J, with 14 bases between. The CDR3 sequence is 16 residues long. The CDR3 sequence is CASSVGVGTSYNEQFF. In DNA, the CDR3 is TGCGCCAGCAGCGTCGGTGTCGGGACCTCCTACAATGAGCAGTTCTTC.

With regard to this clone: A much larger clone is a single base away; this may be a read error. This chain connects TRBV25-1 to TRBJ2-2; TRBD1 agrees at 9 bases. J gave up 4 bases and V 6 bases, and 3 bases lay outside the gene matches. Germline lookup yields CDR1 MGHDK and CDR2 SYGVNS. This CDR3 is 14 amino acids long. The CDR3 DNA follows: TGTGCCAGCAGCGCGACAGGGGGCACCGGGGAGCTGTTTTTT. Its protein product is CASSATGGTGELFF.

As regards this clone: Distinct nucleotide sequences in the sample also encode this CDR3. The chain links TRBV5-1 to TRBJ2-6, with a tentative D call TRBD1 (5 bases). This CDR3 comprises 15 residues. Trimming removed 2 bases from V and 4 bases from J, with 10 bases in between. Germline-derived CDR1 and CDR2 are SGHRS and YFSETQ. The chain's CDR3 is CASSLSREGANVLTF. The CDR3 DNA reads TGCGCCAGCAGCTTATCCAGGGAAGGGGCCAACGTCCTGACTTTC.